This paragraph reports one T cell receptor (beta chain). Its antigen remains unidentified. V dropped 2 bases and J dropped 5 bases, with 16 bases sitting between them. This CDR3 spans 15 amino acids. Germline CDR1 is GTSNPN and CDR2 is SVGIG (reference sequence). The sample comes from a study of Tregs in tolerant kidney transplant recipients. Whole-study findings and limits: Few patients were studied, so findings need validation in larger groups. The most relevant donor-specific Treg TCRbeta repertoire apparently came from expansion with activated donor B cells. No direct test of biological reproducibility was done here.

Using immunoSEQ multiplex PCR, the repertoire was profiled, and TCRdb retains in-frame clones only, with some absent. Altogether around 120,000 clones are present, roughly nine tenths being singletons, with the ten largest covering approximately 0.59%. CD4+CD25+CD127- Tregs, CD4+CD25- non-Tregs, CD4 and CD8 cells were sorted. This chain joins TRBV30 and TRBJ1-5, with D possibly TRBD1 on 6 matching bases. Specimen: CD4+ T cells from blood. The clonotype was recovered from a human donor in good health. The CDR3 DNA sequence: TGTGCCTGGAGTCCTTTGGGGGGGCCCTATCAGCCCCAGCATTTT. It yields the protein CAWSPLGGPYQPQHF.